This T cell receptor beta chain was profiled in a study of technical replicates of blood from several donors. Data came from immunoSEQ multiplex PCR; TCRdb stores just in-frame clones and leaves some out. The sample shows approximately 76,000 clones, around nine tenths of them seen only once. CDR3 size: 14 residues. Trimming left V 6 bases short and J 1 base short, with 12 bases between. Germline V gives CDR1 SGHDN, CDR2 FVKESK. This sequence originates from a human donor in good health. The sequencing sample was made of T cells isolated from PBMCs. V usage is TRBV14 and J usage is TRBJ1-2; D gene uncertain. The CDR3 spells CASRRAVGNYGYTF. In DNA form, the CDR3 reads TGTGCCAGCAGACGCGCTGTTGGTAACTATGGCTACACCTTC.